The subject of this entry is one TCR beta chain. What it binds is not known. V dropped 4 bases and J dropped 5; count of bases not matched to a gene: 6. The CDR3 runs 13 residues. Germline loops: CDR1 SGHNT, CDR2 YYREEE (reference sequence). This sample is part of a study of cytomegalovirus exposure and HLA in healthy donors. With 60 Vbeta and 13 Jbeta primers, the PCR was carried out. The repertoire was sequenced with immunoSEQ multiplex PCR; TCRdb's copy has only in-frame clones and lacks some. The sample has tens of thousands of clones, roughly 77% seen once. Points from the study as a whole: For TCR beta chains, V- and J-gene trimming was later linked to a missense DCLRE1C variant. Accounts indicate the classifier identified cytomegalovirus status with strong specificity and sensitivity.

The TCR comes from a man between 35 and 55 years old in good health and CMV-seronegative. The chain couples TRBV5-4 to TRBJ2-7; TRBD1 matches at 7 bases. Sequenced input: PBMCs. The CDR3 reads CASSQTGSHEQYF. For the CDR3, the DNA is TGTGCCAGCAGCCAGACAGGGTCACACGAGCAGTACTTC.